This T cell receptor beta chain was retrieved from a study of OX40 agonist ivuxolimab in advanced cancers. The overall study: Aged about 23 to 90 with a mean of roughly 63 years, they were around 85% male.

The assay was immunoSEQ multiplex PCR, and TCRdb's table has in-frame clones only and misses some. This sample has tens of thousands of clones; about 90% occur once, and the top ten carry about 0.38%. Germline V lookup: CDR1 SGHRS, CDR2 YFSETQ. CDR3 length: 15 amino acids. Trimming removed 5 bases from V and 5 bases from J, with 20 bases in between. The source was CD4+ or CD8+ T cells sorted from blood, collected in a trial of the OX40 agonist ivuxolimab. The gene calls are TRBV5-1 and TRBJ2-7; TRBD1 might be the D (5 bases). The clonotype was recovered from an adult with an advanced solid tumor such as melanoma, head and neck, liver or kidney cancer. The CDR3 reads CASRNRGRRVHEQYF. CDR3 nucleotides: TGCGCCAGCAGAAATAGGGGTCGCAGGGTCCACGAGCAGTACTTC.